This T cell receptor beta chain emerged from a study of cytomegalovirus exposure and HLA in healthy donors. V was cut by 6 bases and J by 7 bases, with 19 bases left in between. Germline V gene data show CDR1 as MNHEY and CDR2 as SVGAGI. The CDR3 consists of 15 residues. Study observations and caveats: Being indistinguishable, some V segments were excluded, TRBV6-2 and TRBV6-3 among them. Accurate prediction of HLA-A and HLA-B alleles (for most subjects) was reportedly achieved from TCR beta sequences. By a later analysis, the bulk of CMV-associated TCR beta chains appeared HLA-restricted.

13 Jbeta primers and 60 Vbeta primers were used for the PCR. The protocol was immunoSEQ multiplex PCR, while the TCRdb copy is restricted to in-frame clones and leaves out a portion. The sample holds about 170,000 clones; roughly 72% are singletons and the top ten take approximately 2.1%. This clone has only a few counts. What it binds is not known. Sequencing used PBMCs. The rearrangement links TRBV6-5 to TRBJ2-1, with D possibly being TRBD1 (6 bases). The clonotype comes from a woman in her 30s in good health and CMV-seropositive. The CDR3 reads CASRSLGARGNEQFF. The CDR3 nucleotides are TGTGCCAGCAGATCCCTAGGTGCCAGGGGTAATGAGCAGTTCTTC.